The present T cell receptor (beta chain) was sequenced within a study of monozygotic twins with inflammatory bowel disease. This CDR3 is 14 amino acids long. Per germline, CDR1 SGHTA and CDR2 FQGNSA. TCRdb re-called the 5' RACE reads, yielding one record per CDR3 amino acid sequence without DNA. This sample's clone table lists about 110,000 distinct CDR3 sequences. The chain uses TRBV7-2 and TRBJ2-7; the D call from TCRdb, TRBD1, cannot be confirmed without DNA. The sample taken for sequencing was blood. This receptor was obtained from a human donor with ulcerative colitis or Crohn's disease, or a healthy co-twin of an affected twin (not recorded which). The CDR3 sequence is CASSSAGQGEGQYF.